The 27 T cell receptor beta chains reported below all come from one sample, sequenced in a study of cytomegalovirus exposure and HLA in healthy donors. Primers: 60 Vbeta forward and 13 Jbeta reverse. Clones were sequenced by immunoSEQ multiplex PCR, and TCRdb holds only the in-frame ones, with some missing. This sample yields about 150,000 clones, of which roughly a tenth are seen a single time; approximately 2% belongs to the top ten. Source material: PBMCs. Every receptor here comes from a male donor in good health and CMV-seronegative.

The J gene is TRBJ2-1, the V gene TRBV6-6; 8 nucleotides agree with TRBD2. With 6 bases clipped from V and 6 bases from J, the junction kept 7 bases outside the gene matches. The CDR3 has 14 amino acids. Germline loops: CDR1 MNHNY, CDR2 SVGAGI (reference sequence). CDR3 DNA sequence: TGTGCCAGCAGCCCGGGAGGGCCAAGCAATGAGCAGTTCTTC. This sequence encodes CASSPGGPSNEQFF.

The chain is built from TRBV7-9 and TRBJ2-2; D remains unclear. With 5 bases removed from V and 4 bases from J, the gap between germline ends came to 8 bases. CDR3 length: 13 residues. Germline CDR1 and CDR2: SEHNR and FQNEAQ (reference sequence). This CDR3 reads CASSPQATGELFF. The CDR3 nucleotides read TGTGCCAGCAGCCCCCAGGCCACCGGGGAGCTGTTTTTT.

This clone turned up a few times. This sequence joins TRBV14 and TRBJ2-4; 8 bases are a match to TRBD2. Germline V lookup: CDR1 SGHDN, CDR2 FVKESK. The CDR3 covers 16 residues. V shed 1 base and J 1 base; nucleotides not matched to a gene: 3. As DNA, the CDR3 is TGTGCCAGCAGCCAAGGCCAGCGGGAGGCCAAAAACATTCAGTACTTC. Translated: CASSQGQREAKNIQYF.

V and J are TRBV30 and TRBJ2-7; D perhaps matches TRBD1 (6 bases). This CDR3 has 17 amino acids. Between the trimmed V and J ends, which lost 0 bases and 3 bases, there was a span of 21 bases. Per the germline V gene, CDR1 is GTSNPN and CDR2 is SVGIG (reference sequence). CDR3 coding DNA: TGTGCCTGGAGTGTACCCCCCGGCACAGGGAATAACTACGAGCAGTACTTC. Translating it yields CAWSVPPGTGNNYEQYF.

The genes are TRBV11-1 and TRBJ2-3, with 10 positions matching TRBD1. The CDR3 loop spans 16 amino acids. The germline gives CDR1 SGHAT, CDR2 FQDESV (reference sequence). With V trimmed by 1 base and J by 3 bases, 4 bases remained unmatched. CDR3 nucleotide sequence: TGTGCCAGCAGCTTAGTTCTGGGACAGGGGACAGATACGCAGTATTTT. Protein product: CASSLVLGQGTDTQYF.

This clone was found a few times. The chain links TRBV5-8 to TRBJ2-7; D is unclear. Germline V gene data show CDR1 as SGHTS and CDR2 as YDEGEE. The length of the CDR3 is 12 residues. V was cut by 4 bases and J by 0 bases, with 5 bases left in between. For the CDR3, the DNA is TGTGCCAGCAGCCAAGCCTCCTACGAGCAGTACTTC. Residues: CASSQASYEQYF.

This clone occurred a few times. The chain has TRBV11-3 and TRBJ2-5; 7 bases fit TRBD1. With 5 bases clipped from V and 2 bases from J, the junction kept 5 bases outside the gene matches. Germline V gene data show CDR1 as SGHNT and CDR2 as YENEEA. The CDR3 totals 14 residues. CDR3 region: CASSRRDSQETQYF. The CDR3 bases are TGTGCCAGCAGCCGTCGGGACAGTCAAGAGACCCAGTACTTC. The entire variable domain, with the rest obtained from reference TRBV11-3 and TRBJ2-5, is as follows: EAGVVQSPRYKIIEKKQPVAFWCNPISGHNTLYWYLQNLGQGPELLIRYENEEAVDDSQLPKDRFSAERLKGVDSTLKIQPAELGDSAVYLCASSRRDSQETQYFGPGTRLLVL.

The J gene is TRBJ2-7, the V gene TRBV27; possibly TRBD2 for D (5 bases). The V gene lost 5 bases and the J gene lost 2 bases, with 16 bases spanning the gap. The CDR3 loop spans 15 amino acids. Looked up from germline, CDR1 is MNHEY and CDR2 is SMNVEV (reference sequence). CDR3 protein: CASSHTSSSPYEQYF. In DNA, the CDR3 is TGTGCCAGCAGTCATACTTCTAGCAGCCCCTACGAGCAGTACTTC.

This clone came up a few times. The gene calls are TRBV13 and TRBJ1-3; D possibly corresponds to TRBD1 (6 bases). Germline V lookup: CDR1 PRHDT, CDR2 FYEKMQ (reference sequence). V was clipped by 5 bases and J by 0 bases, with 17 bases between them. There are 17 residues in the CDR3. The DNA of the CDR3 is TGTGCCAGCAGCCCCTACAACAGGGTCACCTCTGGAAACACCATATATTTT. Residues: CASSPYNRVTSGNTIYF.

The chain is built from TRBV6-4 and TRBJ1-1; tentative D call: TRBD1 (5 bases). Trimming cost V 0 bases and J 5 bases, with 10 bases left between them. Germline lookup yields CDR1 MRHNA and CDR2 SNTAGT. The CDR3 is made up of 14 amino acids. The CDR3 sequence is CASSDSHRSTEAFF. CDR3 DNA sequence: TGTGCCAGCAGTGACTCTCACAGGTCGACTGAAGCTTTCTTT.

In its sample, this clone was seen a few times. The chain is built from TRBV10-3 and TRBJ1-1; D gene uncertain. Germline values: CDR1 ENHRY, CDR2 SYGVKD. V was trimmed by 3 bases and J by 6 bases, leaving 11 bases between them. The CDR3 covers 13 residues. The CDR3: CAISDPREAEAFF. CDR3 bases: TGTGCCATCAGTGATCCGAGGGAGGCTGAAGCTTTCTTT.

The V gene is TRBV27, the J gene TRBJ2-1; TRBD2 matches 8 bases. From germline, CDR1 is MNHEY and CDR2 SMNVEV (reference sequence). With V trimmed by 6 bases and J by 0 bases, 10 bases remained unmatched. CDR3 length: 17 residues. CDR3 sequence (DNA): TGTGCCAGCAGAGGGCTAGCGGGTCTCCACTCCTACAATGAGCAGTTCTTC. This encodes CASRGLAGLHSYNEQFF.

The chain couples TRBV4-3 to TRBJ1-1; D is possibly TRBD1 (6 bases). CDR1 and CDR2 (germline): LGHNA, YSLEER. Trimming cost V 1 base and J 1 base, with 10 bases left between them. The CDR3 extends over 15 amino acids. The CDR3 loop reads CASSQGTGQNTEAFF. Here the CDR3 DNA reads TGCGCCAGCAGCCAAGGAACAGGGCAGAACACTGAAGCTTTCTTT.

V usage is TRBV2 and J usage is TRBJ2-5; 7 bases line up with TRBD1. The CDR3 contains 15 residues. The V segment lost 4 bases and the J segment 2 bases; nucleotides outside the gene matches: 7. Germline-derived CDR1 and CDR2 are SNHLY and FYNNEI. The CDR3 loop is CASSGDSLVQETQYF. In nucleotides, the CDR3 is TGTGCCAGCAGTGGGGACAGTTTGGTACAAGAGACCCAGTACTTC.

This clone was seen a few times. The chain combines TRBV9 with TRBJ1-5, with TRBD1 as a possible D gene (5 bases). The CDR3 runs to 15 residues. The germline CDR1 and CDR2 sequences are SGDLS and YYNGEE. Trimming took off 4 bases at V and 3 bases at J, with 14 bases between the two ends. The CDR3 nucleotides are TGTGCCAGCAGCCCCCTGGGGGGGAACAATCAGCCCCAGCATTTT. It translates to CASSPLGGNNQPQHF.

The genes are TRBV28 and TRBJ2-1; perhaps TRBD2 as D (6 bases). Germline V gives CDR1 MDHEN, CDR2 SYDVKM. With 6 bases removed from V and 8 bases from J, the gap between germline ends came to 20 bases. This CDR3 region has 15 residues. The CDR3 spells CASRTAGLDGDEQFF. In nucleotides, the CDR3 is TGTGCCAGCAGAACAGCGGGCCTCGACGGAGATGAGCAGTTCTTC.

This clone has a handful of counts. At one of its ends the junction is not consistent with the germline gene, which may arise from a read error. The V gene is TRBV9, the J gene TRBJ2-1, with TRBD2 as a possible D gene (5 bases). Germline CDR1 is SGDLS and CDR2 is YYNGEE. This CDR3 is built from 14 residues. DNA of the CDR3: TGTGCCAGCAACGTAGGTAGCGCGAACAATGAGCAGTTCTTC. Encoded protein: CASNVGSANNEQFF.

The chain combines TRBV19 with TRBJ2-6; D is possibly TRBD2 (6 bases). Germline V gives CDR1 LNHDA, CDR2 SQIVND (reference sequence). Trimming left V 6 bases short and J 0 bases short, with 9 bases between. CDR3 size: 15 residues. CDR3 nucleotides: TGTGCCAGTAGGGGCGGGACCTCTGGGGCCAACGTCCTGACTTTC. Protein sequence: CASRGGTSGANVLTF.

This clone was detected a few times. V usage is TRBV29-1 and J usage is TRBJ1-2, with D perhaps matching TRBD1 (6 bases). The CDR3 has 15 residues. With 0 bases removed from V and 0 bases from J, the gap between germline ends came to 11 bases. Per the germline V gene, CDR1 is SQVTM and CDR2 is ANQGSEA. CDR3 nucleotide sequence: TGCAGCGTTGAAGATTGGACAGACACTAACTATGGCTACACCTTC. This encodes CSVEDWTDTNYGYTF.

The table lists this clone with a few counts. The chain combines TRBV2 with TRBJ2-5, with no clear D. This CDR3 region has 11 residues. V was clipped by 6 bases and J by 5 bases, with 7 bases between them. Germline lookup yields CDR1 SNHLY and CDR2 FYNNEI. CDR3 amino acids: CASRLRETQYF. In DNA form, the CDR3 reads TGTGCCAGCAGACTTCGGGAGACCCAGTACTTC.

This chain connects TRBV6-5 to TRBJ2-1; possibly TRBD2 for D (6 bases). The germline V gene has CDR1 MNHEY and CDR2 SVGAGI. The CDR3 is 14 amino acids. The V end lost 0 bases, the J end lost 3 bases, and 6 bases lay between the germline ends. The CDR3 reads CASSYSGGYNEQFF. The CDR3 coding sequence is TGTGCCAGCAGTTACTCGGGGGGCTACAATGAGCAGTTCTTC.

The CDR3 DNA follows: TGCGCCAGCAGCCAAGTGCCTGTGGGACAAGGGGCCGAGCAGTACTTC. It translates to CASSQVPVGQGAEQYF. V and J are TRBV4-1 and TRBJ2-7; the D gene is possibly TRBD1 (6 bases). The V end lost 1 base, the J end lost 6 bases, and 19 bases lay between the germline ends. Germline CDR1 reads MGHRA; CDR2 reads YSYEKL. This CDR3 region has 16 residues.

V usage is TRBV9 and J usage is TRBJ2-6, with 10 bases lining up with TRBD1. The V and J ends lost 4 bases and 1 base, in that order; junction bases with no gene match: 17. This CDR3 contains 21 residues. Germline V gene data show CDR1 as SGDLS and CDR2 as YYNGEE. As DNA, the CDR3 is TGTGCCAGCAGCTTCCGGACAAGAGGGGGACAGGGGTTTTCTGGGGCCAACGTCCTGACTTTC. Encoded protein: CASSFRTRGGQGFSGANVLTF.

The J gene is TRBJ2-3, the V gene TRBV28; D unresolved. The CDR3 sequence is 15 residues long. Trimming shortened V by 6 bases and J by 1 base, and 14 bases separated the two germline ends. In germline, CDR1 is MDHEN, CDR2 SYDVKM. For the CDR3, the DNA is TGTGCCAGCAGCCCTCCAGGTCCTGGCACAGATACGCAGTATTTT. Translation gives CASSPPGPGTDTQYF.

This clone was recorded a few times. The V and J genes are TRBV7-2 and TRBJ2-7; TRBD2 matches at 8 bases. This CDR3 region has 15 residues. V dropped 2 bases and J dropped 4; count of bases not matched to a gene: 7. CDR1 is SGHTA, CDR2 FQGNSA, per germline. The CDR3 nucleotides read TGTGCCAGCAGCTTAAACGGGGGGGCCTGGTACGAGCAGTACTTC. It translates to CASSLNGGAWYEQYF.

The table lists this clone with a few counts. The rearrangement uses TRBV7-6 and TRBJ2-7; D is ambiguous. This CDR3 contains 14 residues. Germline V CDR1 and CDR2: SGHVS, FNYEAQ. The V and J ends lost 3 bases and 2 bases respectively, with 11 bases between them. CDR3 in amino acids: CASSLAPQTYEQYF. CDR3 coding DNA: TGTGCCAGCAGCTTGGCCCCCCAAACCTACGAGCAGTACTTC.

This clone was seen a few times. This chain uses TRBV19 with TRBJ1-6, with 7 positions matching TRBD1. Germline CDR1 LNHDA, CDR2 SQIVND (reference sequence). The trim removed 7 bases at V and 9 bases at J, leaving 6 bases unmatched. This CDR3 comprises 13 residues. The CDR3 region is CASKDRVRSPLHF. CDR3 DNA: TGTGCCAGTAAAGACAGGGTGCGTTCACCCCTCCACTTT.